Shown below are 25 T cell receptor beta chains from a single sample sequenced in a study of blood T cells in healthy people across ages. Sample-barcoded 5' priming and a J-beta primer mix drove a second PCR of roughly 6 to 12 cycles. In TCRdb, the 5' RACE reads were re-called with MiXCR into one record per CDR3 protein. The sample yields 650,000 to 800,000 distinct CDR3 sequences, 52% seen once. Sequencing was performed on blood. The receptors originated from a woman aged 80 or over in good health.

The rearrangement uses TRBV20-1 and TRBJ1-1; no clear D. The CDR3 totals 13 residues. Germline-derived CDR1 and CDR2 are DFQATT and SNEGSKA (reference sequence). V lost 1 base to trimming and J lost 0 bases, with 6 bases between them. CDR3 residues: CSARALMNTEAFF. CDR3 nucleotides: TGCAGTGCTAGAGCACTAATGAACACTGAAGCTTTCTTT.

This clonotype was picked up many times. V is TRBV28 and J is TRBJ2-5; D is perhaps TRBD1 (7 bases). The CDR3 is 15 residues long. The V end lost 3 bases, the J end lost 5 bases, and 16 bases lay between the germline ends. Germline CDR1 and CDR2: MDHEN and SYDVKM. This CDR3 reads CASSLSGPGGETQYF. Here the CDR3 DNA reads TGTGCCAGCAGTTTGAGTGGGCCAGGGGGGGAGACCCAGTACTTC.

This chain uses TRBV10-3 with TRBJ1-6; the match to TRBD1 covers 7 bases. Germline CDR1 reads ENHRY; CDR2 reads SYGVKD. V shed 2 bases, J shed 9 bases, and the junction held 4 bases outside the gene matches. This CDR3 contains 14 residues. CDR3 sequence: CAISERQGGSPLHF. CDR3 nucleotides: TGTGCCATCAGTGAGAGGCAGGGGGGTTCACCCCTCCACTTT.

V gene TRBV6-1 combines with J gene TRBJ1-2; D is perhaps TRBD1 (6 bases). The CDR3 extends over 14 amino acids. Germline CDR1 MNHNS, CDR2 SASEGT. V lost 4 bases and J 0 bases, leaving 9 bases between the germline ends. CDR3 sequence reads: CASSVDSSNYGYTF. The CDR3 region has the DNA TGTGCCAGCAGTGTGGACAGCTCTAACTATGGCTACACCTTC.

This clonotype was picked up a small number of times. This chain uses TRBV12-3 or TRBV12-4 with TRBJ1-5; D perhaps matches TRBD1 (6 bases). The CDR3 spans 16 residues. Trimming shortened V by 6 bases and J by 3 bases, and 18 bases separated the two germline ends. Here the CDR3 DNA reads TGTGCCAGCAGGGGCGGGGGCTCAAAAGACAATCAGCCCCAGCATTTT. Encoded protein: CASRGGGSKDNQPQHF.

This clonotype came up many times. The J gene is TRBJ2-5, the V gene TRBV5-1; D is uncertain. V was trimmed by 7 bases and J by 2 bases, leaving 15 bases between them. Germline loops: CDR1 SGHRS, CDR2 YFSETQ. The CDR3 is 14 residues long. Here the CDR3 DNA reads TGCGCCAGCTCCCCAGGCAACCTGCAAGAGACCCAGTACTTC. This sequence encodes CASSPGNLQETQYF.

CDR3 residues: CSVDFRHTGELFF. In DNA, the CDR3 is TGCAGCGTTGATTTCCGGCATACCGGGGAGCTGTTTTTT. The rearrangement joins TRBV29-1 to TRBJ2-2; unclear D gene. Trimming pared 3 bases from V and 5 bases from J, leaving 10 bases between. From germline, CDR1 is SQVTM and CDR2 ANQGSEA. The CDR3 consists of 13 residues.

The chain is built from TRBV27 and TRBJ2-7; a weak D match, TRBD1 (5 bases). Germline assignment: CDR1 MNHEY and CDR2 SMNVEV (reference sequence). The V and J ends lost 4 bases and 2 bases respectively, with 15 bases between them. The CDR3 contains 15 residues. CDR3 protein: CASSSTQVLTYEQYF. The DNA for the CDR3 is TGTGCCAGCAGTTCCACACAGGTGTTGACCTACGAGCAGTACTTC.

Of note for this clonotype: A junction boundary mismatches the germline segment, possibly from a read error. The chain couples TRBV29-1 to TRBJ2-3, with 8 nucleotides matching TRBD1. Germline assignment: CDR1 SQVTM and CDR2 ANQGSEA. The CDR3 sequence is 14 residues long. The CDR3: CSVEGDRITDTQYF. CDR3 DNA: TGCAGCGTGGAAGGGGACAGGATCACAGATACGCAGTATTTT.

This clonotype appeared once. The chain uses TRBV14 and TRBJ2-5; 9 bases are shared with TRBD1. With the DNA end fitting TRBJ2-7 better, the J assignment may be wrong. The length of the CDR3 is 15 residues. Germline-derived CDR1 and CDR2 are SGHDN and FVKESK. The CDR3 nucleotides read TGTGCCAGCAGCCAATTGGACAGGGGAAGGCACGAGCAGTACTTC. Translating gives CASSQLDRGRHEQYF.

The V gene is TRBV20-1, the J gene TRBJ2-3; 10 positions agree with TRBD2. Trimming removed 5 bases from V and 6 bases from J; junction bases left unmatched: 14. The CDR3 length is 16 residues. The germline gives CDR1 DFQATT, CDR2 SNEGSKA (reference sequence). CDR3: CSAEGSGGAVYDTQYF. As DNA, the CDR3 is TGCAGTGCTGAAGGAAGCGGGGGGGCCGTATATGATACGCAGTATTTT.

The chain couples TRBV6-4 to TRBJ2-3, with D possibly being TRBD2 (5 bases). The CDR3 length is 14 residues. V was trimmed by 6 bases and J by 0 bases, leaving 10 bases between them. Germline V gives CDR1 MRHNA, CDR2 SNTAGT. CDR3 amino acids: CASRREYSTDTQYF. The CDR3 nucleotides are TGTGCCAGCAGGAGGGAGTATAGCACAGATACGCAGTATTTT.

This clonotype appeared many times. The rearrangement links TRBV5-1 to TRBJ2-3; no clear D gene. Trimming removed 5 bases from V and 1 base from J, with 11 bases in between. Germline V gives CDR1 SGHRS, CDR2 YFSETQ. This CDR3 comprises 14 residues. The CDR3 DNA follows: TGCGCCAGCAGTTCCATCCTCGGCACAGATACGCAGTATTTT. It codes for CASSSILGTDTQYF.

The chain recombines TRBV4-1 with TRBJ1-4; D unresolved. This CDR3 comprises 12 residues. V lost 0 bases, J lost 10 bases, and 6 bases lay in between. Germline loops: CDR1 MGHRA, CDR2 YSYEKL. The CDR3 is CASSQDYRKLFF. In DNA form, the CDR3 reads TGCGCCAGCAGCCAAGATTACAGAAAACTGTTTTTT.

As concerns this clonotype: Just one base apart from a much larger clone, this may be a read error. The chain is built from TRBV10-3 and TRBJ2-5; D gene unclear. The V end was cut by 6 bases, the J end by 5 bases, with 10 bases between. Germline CDR1 and CDR2: ENHRY and SYGVKD. The CDR3 is 12 amino acids. CDR3 DNA sequence: TGTGCCATCAGGGCAGAGCGTGAGACCCAGTACTTC. Translation: CAIRAERETQYF.

The chain has TRBV29-1 and TRBJ2-7; D ambiguous. This CDR3 contains 13 residues. Germline V gene sequence: CDR1 SQVTM, CDR2 ANQGSEA. V was trimmed by 3 bases and J by 0 bases, leaving 9 bases between them. The CDR3 DNA sequence: TGCAGCGTTGAGGAGCAGGCCTCCTACGAGCAGTACTTC. It codes for CSVEEQASYEQYF.

The gene calls are TRBV5-1 and TRBJ2-7; 8 nucleotides align to TRBD1. CDR3 size: 14 residues. The germline CDR1 and CDR2 sequences are SGHRS and YFSETQ. The J segment lost 1 base and the V segment lost 4 bases, leaving 4 bases of the junction unmatched. CDR3 sequence: CASSTRTGSYEQYF. As DNA, the CDR3 is TGCGCCAGCAGCACTCGGACAGGGTCCTACGAGCAGTACTTC.

Concerning this clonotype itself: A much larger clone sits a single nucleotide away, making a read error possible. The chain employs TRBV28 and TRBJ2-1; the D call may be TRBD1 or TRBD2 (7 bases each). Trimming removed 5 bases at V and 6 bases at J, with 17 bases between. The CDR3 consists of 15 residues. Germline V gene sequence: CDR1 MDHEN, CDR2 SYDVKM. The CDR3 region is CASSQGGRGSNEQFF. CDR3 in DNA: TGTGCCAGCAGTCAGGGGGGGCGCGGAAGCAATGAGCAGTTCTTC.

V and J are TRBV7-3 and TRBJ2-1; D is possibly TRBD1 (5 bases). The CDR3 consists of 13 residues. The ends were cut back, 3 bases at V and 10 bases at J, with 13 bases in the middle. From germline, CDR1 is SGHTA and CDR2 FQGTGA. CDR3 protein: CASSFDSRGEQFF. The CDR3, as DNA: TGTGCCAGCAGCTTCGATAGTAGGGGCGAGCAGTTCTTC.

The chain has TRBV18 and TRBJ2-1; 8 nucleotides match TRBD2. This CDR3 comprises 14 residues. Germline CDR1 reads KGHSH; CDR2 reads LQKENI. V was pared by 3 bases and J by 6 bases, with 4 bases of the junction left unmatched. CDR3 nucleotides: TGTGCCAGCTCACCTGTGCTAGCGGGCAATGAGCAGTTCTTC. Residues: CASSPVLAGNEQFF.

This clonotype was picked up a small number of times. This sequence joins TRBV5-1 and TRBJ2-1, with 10 positions matching TRBD2. The CDR3 is made up of 16 amino acids. Germline lookup yields CDR1 SGHRS and CDR2 YFSETQ. The junction had 12 bases not matched to a gene; V was cut back by 4 bases and J by 8 bases. The CDR3 loop is CASSRTGTSALDEQFF. Written as DNA, the CDR3 is TGCGCCAGCAGCCGTACCGGGACTAGCGCGTTAGATGAGCAGTTCTTC.

This chain links TRBV29-1 with TRBJ1-2, with D possibly being TRBD1 (5 bases). The length of the CDR3 is 14 residues. V was trimmed by 6 bases and J by 4 bases, leaving 18 bases between them. Germline assignment: CDR1 SQVTM and CDR2 ANQGSEA. CDR3 in DNA: TGCAGCGTGTCGGACAAGGACGAGTCCTATGGCTACACCTTC. Amino acid sequence: CSVSDKDESYGYTF.

Turning to this clonotype: Possible read error: a much larger clone is one base away. The V gene is TRBV10-3, the J gene TRBJ2-1; the D gene could be TRBD1 or TRBD2 (5 bases each). Per the germline V gene, CDR1 is ENHRY and CDR2 is SYGVKD. The CDR3 totals 16 residues. The V and J ends lost 0 bases and 6 bases respectively, with 15 bases between them. CDR3 bases: TGTGCCATCAGTGAGTCTGGGGGAGTGGGGACCAATGAGCAGTTCTTC. The encoded protein is CAISESGGVGTNEQFF.

For this clonotype: This may be a read error, as it is one base from a much larger clone. The chain carries TRBV7-9 and TRBJ1-1, with 8 bases lining up with TRBD1. J was trimmed by 5 bases and V by 8 bases; bases with no gene match: 7. This CDR3 spans 13 amino acids. Per germline, CDR1 SEHNR and CDR2 FQNEAQ (reference sequence). CDR3 in amino acids: CASGPTGGTEAFF. The CDR3 DNA reads as TGTGCCAGCGGTCCTACAGGGGGTACTGAAGCTTTCTTT.

This clonotype showed up many times. J is TRBJ1-2 and V is TRBV9; D may be TRBD1 (6 bases). The CDR3 loop spans 14 amino acids. V dropped 6 bases and J dropped 0 bases, with 12 bases sitting between them. From germline, CDR1 is SGDLS and CDR2 YYNGEE. This CDR3 reads CASTQGGANYGYTF. In DNA form, the CDR3 reads TGTGCCAGCACCCAAGGGGGAGCTAACTATGGCTACACCTTC.